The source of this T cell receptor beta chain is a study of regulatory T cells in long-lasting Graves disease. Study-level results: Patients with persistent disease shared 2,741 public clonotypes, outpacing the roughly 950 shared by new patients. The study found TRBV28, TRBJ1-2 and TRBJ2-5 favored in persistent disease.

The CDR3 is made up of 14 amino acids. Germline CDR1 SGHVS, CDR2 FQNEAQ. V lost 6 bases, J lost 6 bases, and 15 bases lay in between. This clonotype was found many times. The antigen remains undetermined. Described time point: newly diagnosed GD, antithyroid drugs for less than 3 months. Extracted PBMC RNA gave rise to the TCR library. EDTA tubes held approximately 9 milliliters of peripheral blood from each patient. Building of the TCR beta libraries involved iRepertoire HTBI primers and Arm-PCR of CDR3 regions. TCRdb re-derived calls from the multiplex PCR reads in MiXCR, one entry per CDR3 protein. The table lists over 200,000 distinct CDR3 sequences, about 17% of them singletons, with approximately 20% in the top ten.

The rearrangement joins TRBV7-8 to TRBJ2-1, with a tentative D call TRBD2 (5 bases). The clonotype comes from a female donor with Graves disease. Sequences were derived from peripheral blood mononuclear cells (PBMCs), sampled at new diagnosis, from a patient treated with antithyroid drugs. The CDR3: CASSTGIWGNEQFF. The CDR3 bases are TGTGCCAGCAGTACCGGGATCTGGGGCAATGAGCAGTTCTTC.